Listed here are 28 T cell receptor beta chains from one sample, sequenced in a study of Ad26.COV2.S vaccination and SARS-CoV-2 variants. Profiled with immunoSEQ multiplex PCR; TCRdb holds only in-frame clones, not every one. The table includes 350,000 to 450,000 clones, roughly 85% detected once. Treatment here: about 20 received Ad26.COV2.S at low or high dose, single or two shots; roughly five received placebo; per-sample allocation not given. All samples were drawn on day 63, counting from the first vaccine or placebo injection. The starting material was peripheral blood, obtained in a trial of Ad26.COV2.S vaccine versus placebo. Receptor source: a person aged 18 to 59 who received the Ad26.COV2.S COVID-19 vaccine or a placebo.

The rearrangement joins TRBV4-3 to TRBJ2-2, with 7 bases identical to TRBD1. This CDR3 has 16 amino acids. Germline V gene sequence: CDR1 LGHNA, CDR2 YSLEER. Germline trimming cut 5 bases from V and 8 bases from J; bases unmatched to any gene: 14. The CDR3 bases are TGCGCCAGCAGCATCCGACAGGGCCCAGGTGTTGGGGAGCTGTTTTTT. Translation: CASSIRQGPGVGELFF.

This clone showed up just once. CDR3 loop: CASSEGRGSNYGYTF. The CDR3 nucleotides are TGTGCCAGCAGTGAAGGGAGGGGATCTAACTATGGCTACACCTTC. This chain links TRBV2 with TRBJ1-2; D possibly corresponds to TRBD1 (5 bases). Germline V gene sequence: CDR1 SNHLY, CDR2 FYNNEI. CDR3 length: 15 amino acids. The V gene lost 1 base and the J gene lost 0 bases, with 9 bases spanning the gap.

The chain is built from TRBV5-1 and TRBJ2-1, with 12 bases lining up with TRBD2. The junction had 6 bases not matched to a gene; V was cut back by 4 bases and J by 4 bases. Germline V gene lookup returns CDR1 SGHRS and CDR2 YFSETQ. CDR3 size: 16 residues. The chain's CDR3 is CASSGLAGGLYNEQFF. The CDR3 DNA is TGCGCCAGCAGCGGGCTAGCGGGAGGGTTGTACAATGAGCAGTTCTTC.

The chain recombines TRBV12-3 or TRBV12-4 with TRBJ1-1, with a possible D match to TRBD1 (5 bases). V was shortened by 7 bases and J by 8 bases, with 14 bases between the two germline ends. The CDR3 sequence is 12 residues long. CDR3 protein: CASTGGIGEAFF. CDR3 DNA: TGTGCCAGCACCGGGGGGATTGGAGAAGCTTTCTTT.

V is TRBV5-1 and J is TRBJ1-2, with 8 bases lining up with TRBD1. Germline CDR1 reads SGHRS; CDR2 reads YFSETQ. Trimming cost V 3 bases and J 5 bases; bases outside gene matches: 3. The CDR3 loop spans 13 amino acids. This chain's CDR3 is CASSWDRSYGYTF. The CDR3, as DNA: TGCGCCAGCAGCTGGGACAGGAGTTATGGCTACACCTTC.

A few counts support this clone. This rearrangement joins TRBV10-1 to TRBJ2-1, with no clear D. Trimming stripped 6 bases from V and 8 bases from J, with 14 bases between. The CDR3 spans 13 residues. Germline V lookup: CDR1 WNHNN, CDR2 SYGVQD (reference sequence). CDR3 DNA sequence: TGCGCCAGCAGGTACGGTCCAGGCGATGAGCAGTTCTTC. It yields the protein CASRYGPGDEQFF.

V and J are TRBV11-1 and TRBJ2-1; D is perhaps TRBD1 (6 bases). CDR3 length: 15 residues. From germline, CDR1 is SGHAT and CDR2 FQDESV (reference sequence). The germline V and J ends were trimmed by 5 bases and 7 bases, with 18 bases remaining between them. As DNA, the CDR3 is TGTGCCAGCAGCCTAAATCAGGGGTCCCGGAATGAGCAGTTCTTC. It encodes CASSLNQGSRNEQFF.

This sequence joins TRBV9 and TRBJ1-1; no firm D call. Germline values: CDR1 SGDLS, CDR2 YYNGEE. This CDR3 is built from 15 residues. Deletions cut 0 bases from V and 0 bases from J, with 9 bases between. The CDR3 loop is CASSVGPELNTEAFF. The DNA of the CDR3 is TGTGCCAGCAGCGTAGGGCCGGAGTTGAACACTGAAGCTTTCTTT.

The J gene is TRBJ2-5, the V gene TRBV7-9; D remains unclear. The V gene lost 4 bases and the J gene lost 2 bases, with 14 bases spanning the gap. Germline V CDR1 and CDR2: SEHNR, FQNEAQ (reference sequence). The CDR3 is made up of 15 amino acids. The CDR3 DNA reads TGTGCCAGCAGCTCCTACCCGACGGTACAAGAGACCCAGTACTTC. The encoded protein is CASSSYPTVQETQYF.

The J gene is TRBJ1-1, the V gene TRBV9; TRBD1 aligns across 8 bases. The germline gives CDR1 SGDLS, CDR2 YYNGEE. Trimming took 5 bases from V and 6 from J; bases not matched to a gene: 15. The CDR3 loop spans 16 amino acids. CDR3 sequence reads: CASSPGGVPLGAEAFF. CDR3 DNA: TGTGCCAGCAGTCCAGGGGGCGTTCCCCTGGGCGCTGAAGCTTTCTTT.

The chain is built from TRBV14 and TRBJ1-3; D gene uncertain. Germline V CDR1 and CDR2: SGHDN, FVKESK. V dropped 4 bases and J dropped 3 bases, with 19 bases sitting between them. The CDR3 is made up of 17 amino acids. CDR3 nucleotide sequence: TGTGCCAGCAGCCTTCGGGTCTCCGCGCTTGGTGGAAACACCATATATTTT. Amino acid sequence: CASSLRVSALGGNTIYF.

DNA of the CDR3: TGTGCCAGCAGCCCCCCCGAGGGGCGCGAGCAGTACTTC. Amino acid sequence: CASSPPEGREQYF. The chain combines TRBV7-9 with TRBJ2-7, with D perhaps TRBD1 or TRBD2 (5 bases each). CDR1 is SEHNR, CDR2 FQNEAQ, per germline (reference sequence). This CDR3 spans 13 amino acids. Trimming shortened V by 5 bases and J by 6 bases, and 14 bases separated the two germline ends.

The chain employs TRBV4-2 and TRBJ1-5; D unclear. The length of the CDR3 is 18 residues. Trimming removed 2 bases from V and 1 base from J, with 18 bases in between. Germline V gives CDR1 LGHNA, CDR2 YNFKEQ. The CDR3 sequence: CASSQKAGNSWSNQPQHF. DNA for the CDR3: TGTGCCAGCAGCCAAAAAGCGGGGAACTCCTGGAGCAATCAGCCCCAGCATTTT.

This clone turned up a few times. The J gene is TRBJ2-7, the V gene TRBV7-2, with unresolved D. V gave up 1 base and J gave up 5 bases, with 15 bases separating them. CDR1 SGHTA and CDR2 FQGNSA come from the germline V gene. The CDR3 runs 15 residues. CDR3 nucleotide sequence: TGTGCCAGCAGCTTAGGTGGTAGCACCCTCCACGAGCAGTACTTC. It codes for CASSLGGSTLHEQYF.

This chain connects TRBV12-3 or TRBV12-4 to TRBJ2-5; D unresolved. CDR3 length equals 13 residues. V was pared by 5 bases and J by 2 bases, with 9 bases between. In DNA, the CDR3 is TGTGCCAGCAGTCCGATCCGGCAAGAGACCCAGTACTTC. The encoded protein is CASSPIRQETQYF.

V and J are TRBV12-3 or TRBV12-4 and TRBJ2-3, with D unresolved. The CDR3 totals 13 residues. Between the trimmed V and J ends, which lost 3 bases and 1 base, there was a span of 5 bases. CDR3 coding DNA: TGTGCCAGCAGTTTTAGAGGCACAGATACGCAGTATTTT. The encoded protein is CASSFRGTDTQYF.

The chain recombines TRBV6-2 or TRBV6-3 with TRBJ1-1; D not resolved. This CDR3 has 14 residues. The V end lost 0 bases, the J end lost 4 bases, and 9 bases lay between the germline ends. CDR1 MNHEY and CDR2 SVGEGT come from the germline V gene. CDR3 in DNA: TGTGCCAGCAGTTACTCGATACGGACCACTGAAGCTTTCTTT. This encodes CASSYSIRTTEAFF.

The genes are TRBV19 and TRBJ1-5; tentatively, D is TRBD1 (6 bases). The CDR3 covers 14 residues. From germline, CDR1 is LNHDA and CDR2 SQIVND (reference sequence). V was cut by 7 bases and J by 1 base, with 11 bases left in between. CDR3 nucleotides: TGTGCCAGTATGAGGGGGGACAGCAATCAGCCCCAGCATTTT. Its translation is CASMRGDSNQPQHF.

The chain recombines TRBV5-5 with TRBJ2-6; 12 positions match TRBD1. This CDR3 spans 18 amino acids. V lost 0 bases, J lost 2 bases, and 3 bases stayed unmatched. Looked up from germline, CDR1 is SGHKS and CDR2 is YYEKEE (reference sequence). The CDR3 reads CASSLEGTGGAGANVLTF. The CDR3 DNA reads TGTGCCAGCAGCTTGGAAGGGACAGGGGGCGCTGGGGCCAACGTCCTGACTTTC. The whole variable domain, filled in from reference TRBV5-5 and TRBJ2-6, reads DAGVTQSPTHLIKTRGQQVTLRCSPISGHKSVSWYQQVLGQGPQFIFQYYEKEERGRGNFPDRFSARQFPNYSSELNVNALLLGDSALYLCASSLEGTGGAGANVLTFGAGSRLTVL.

The chain employs TRBV7-2 and TRBJ1-1; D is unclear. Germline V gives CDR1 SGHTA, CDR2 FQGNSA. Trimming stripped 5 bases from V and 6 bases from J, with 13 bases between. The CDR3 is made up of 13 amino acids. The CDR3 DNA is TGTGCCAGCAGCCCGGGGAGGGTCCCTGAAGCTTTCTTT. Amino acid sequence: CASSPGRVPEAFF.

In its sample, this clone ranks as medium-sized. The J gene is TRBJ2-6, the V gene TRBV3-1 (or the pseudogene TRBV3-2); 8 bases match TRBD2. J gave up 2 bases and V 3 bases, and 0 bases lay outside the gene matches. Germline loops: CDR1 LGHDT, CDR2 YNNKEL (reference sequence). The CDR3 loop spans 15 amino acids. CDR3 amino acids: CASSQGLAGANVLTF. CDR3 nucleotide sequence: TGTGCCAGCAGCCAGGGACTAGCTGGGGCCAACGTCCTGACTTTC.

This rearrangement joins TRBV21-1 to TRBJ1-2; the D segment call TRBD1 is taken from the table without a DNA check. TRBV21-1 is a listed pseudogene. CDR3 length equals 13 residues. Written as DNA, the CDR3 is TGTGCCAGCAGCGGGCCAGGGGGTTATGGCTACACCTTC. Amino acids: CASSGPGGYGYTF.

This chain connects TRBV5-1 to TRBJ2-1; 7 bases align to TRBD1. CDR3 length: 13 residues. Germline CDR1 reads SGHRS; CDR2 reads YFSETQ. V dropped 2 bases and J dropped 6; count of bases not matched to a gene: 2. CDR3 sequence (DNA): TGCGCCAGCAGCTTAGGGACAGCCAATGAGCAGTTCTTC. This sequence encodes CASSLGTANEQFF. Using reference TRBV5-1 and TRBJ2-1 for the parts outside the CDR3, the full variable domain is KAGVTQTPRYLIKTRGQQVTLSCSPISGHRSVSWYQQTPGQGLQFLFEYFSETQRNKGNFPGRFSGRQFSNSRSEMNVSTLELGDSALYLCASSLGTANEQFFGPGTRLTVL.

The rearrangement links TRBV19 to TRBJ1-1; D gene ambiguous. Germline-derived CDR1 and CDR2 are LNHDA and SQIVND (reference sequence). CDR3 length: 13 residues. Between the trimmed V and J ends, which lost 7 bases and 0 bases, there was a span of 9 bases. The CDR3 nucleotides are TGTGCCAGTACGCAGAGTCTGAACACTGAAGCTTTCTTT. Translated: CASTQSLNTEAFF.

The chain couples TRBV5-1 to TRBJ2-2, with D perhaps assigned TRBD1 or TRBD2 (5 bases each). The germline CDR1 and CDR2 sequences are SGHRS and YFSETQ. The CDR3 covers 17 residues. Trimming removed 4 bases from V and 0 bases from J, with 16 bases in between. In DNA, the CDR3 is TGCGCCAGCAGCGCTGGGTCCGGGGCTTCGAACACCGGGGAGCTGTTTTTT. Its translation is CASSAGSGASNTGELFF.

V usage is TRBV7-2 and J usage is TRBJ2-2; no definite D call. Trimming took off 5 bases at V and 6 bases at J, with 13 bases between the two ends. Germline loops: CDR1 SGHTA, CDR2 FQGNSA. This CDR3 comprises 14 residues. The CDR3 loop is CASSKVAGAGELFF. The DNA for the CDR3 is TGTGCCAGCAGCAAAGTAGCTGGGGCCGGGGAGCTGTTTTTT.

The V call is TRBV28, the J call TRBJ1-5; D ambiguous. This CDR3 has 10 residues. V was cut by 10 bases and J by 6 bases, with 7 bases left in between. Germline-derived CDR1 and CDR2 are MDHEN and SYDVKM. The DNA of the CDR3 is TGTGCCACCGAACGTCAGCCCCAGCATTTT. It encodes CATERQPQHF.

Points on this clone: The same CDR3 also results from other DNA sequences found in this sample. The chain carries TRBV18 and TRBJ1-5; 8 bases are shared with TRBD1. With 5 bases clipped from V and 2 bases from J, the junction kept 5 bases outside the gene matches. The CDR3 length is 15 residues. Germline loops: CDR1 KGHSH, CDR2 LQKENI. This CDR3 is CASSFTGGGNQPQHF. CDR3 DNA: TGTGCCAGCTCATTCACAGGGGGGGGCAATCAGCCCCAGCATTTT.